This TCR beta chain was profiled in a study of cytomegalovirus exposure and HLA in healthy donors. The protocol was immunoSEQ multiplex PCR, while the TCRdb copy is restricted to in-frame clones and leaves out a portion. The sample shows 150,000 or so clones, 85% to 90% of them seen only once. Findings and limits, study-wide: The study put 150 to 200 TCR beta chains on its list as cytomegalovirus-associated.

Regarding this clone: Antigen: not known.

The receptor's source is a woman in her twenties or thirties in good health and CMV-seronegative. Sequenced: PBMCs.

The CDR3 DNA reads as TGTGCCAGCAGCTTTGTCACCGGGACAGTAGAGCAGTTCTTC. Its protein product is CASSFVTGTVEQFF. The J gene is TRBJ2-1, the V gene TRBV7-2, with TRBD1 identical over 7 bases. The germline gives CDR1 SGHTA, CDR2 FQGNSA. Trimming took 3 bases from V and 10 from J; bases not matched to a gene: 9. CDR3 length equals 14 residues.